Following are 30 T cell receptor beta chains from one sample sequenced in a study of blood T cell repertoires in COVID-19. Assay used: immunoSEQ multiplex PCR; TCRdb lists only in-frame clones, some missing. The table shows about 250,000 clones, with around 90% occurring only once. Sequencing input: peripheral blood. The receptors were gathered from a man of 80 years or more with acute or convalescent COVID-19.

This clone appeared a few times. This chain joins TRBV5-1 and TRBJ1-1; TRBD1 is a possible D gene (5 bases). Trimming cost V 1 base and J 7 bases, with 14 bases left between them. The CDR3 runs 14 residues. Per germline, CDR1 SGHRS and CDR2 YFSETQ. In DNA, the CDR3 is TGCGCCAGCAGCTTGAATGACCAGGGTCGTGAAGCTTTCTTT. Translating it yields CASSLNDQGREAFF.

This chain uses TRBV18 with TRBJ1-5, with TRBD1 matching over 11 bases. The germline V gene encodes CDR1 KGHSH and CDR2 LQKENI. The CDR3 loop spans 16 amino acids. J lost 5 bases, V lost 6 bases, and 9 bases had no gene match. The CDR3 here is CASSPRDRGIYQPQHF. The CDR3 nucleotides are TGTGCCAGCTCTCCCCGGGACAGGGGGATCTATCAGCCCCAGCATTTT.

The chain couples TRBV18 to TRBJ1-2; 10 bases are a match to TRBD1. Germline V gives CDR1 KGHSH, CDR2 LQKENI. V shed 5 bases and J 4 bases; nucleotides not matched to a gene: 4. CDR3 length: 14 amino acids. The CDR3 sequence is CASSSDRGGYGYTF. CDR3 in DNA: TGTGCCAGCTCATCGGACAGGGGGGGCTATGGCTACACCTTC.

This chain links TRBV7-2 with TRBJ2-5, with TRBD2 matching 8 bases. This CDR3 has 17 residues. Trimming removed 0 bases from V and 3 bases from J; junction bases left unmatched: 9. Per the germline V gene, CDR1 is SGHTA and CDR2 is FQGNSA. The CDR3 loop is CASSLARTSPGEETQYF. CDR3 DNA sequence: TGTGCCAGCAGCTTAGCCCGGACTAGCCCGGGGGAAGAGACCCAGTACTTC.

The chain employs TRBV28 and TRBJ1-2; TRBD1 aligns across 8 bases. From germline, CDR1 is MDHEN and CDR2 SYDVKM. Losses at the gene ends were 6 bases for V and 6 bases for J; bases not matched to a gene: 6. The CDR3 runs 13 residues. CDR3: CASRAAGGDGYTF. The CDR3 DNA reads TGTGCCAGCAGGGCCGCAGGGGGCGATGGCTACACCTTC.

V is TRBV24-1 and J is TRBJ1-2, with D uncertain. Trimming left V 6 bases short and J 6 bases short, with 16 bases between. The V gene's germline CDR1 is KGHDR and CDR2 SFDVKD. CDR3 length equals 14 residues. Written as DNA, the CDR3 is TGTGCCACCAGTTCGGAACAAAACCAGGATGGCTACACCTTC. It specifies CATSSEQNQDGYTF.

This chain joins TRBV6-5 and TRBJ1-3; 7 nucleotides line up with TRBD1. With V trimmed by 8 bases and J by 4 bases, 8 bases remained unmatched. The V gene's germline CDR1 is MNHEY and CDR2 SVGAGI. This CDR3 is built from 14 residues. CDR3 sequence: CASSLTGYGNTIYF. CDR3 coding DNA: TGTGCCAGCTCCCTGACAGGGTACGGAAACACCATATATTTT.

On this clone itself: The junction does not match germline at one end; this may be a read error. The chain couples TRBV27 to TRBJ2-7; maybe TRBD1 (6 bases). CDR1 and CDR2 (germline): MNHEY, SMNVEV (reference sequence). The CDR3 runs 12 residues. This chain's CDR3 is CASSDFTGPPNF. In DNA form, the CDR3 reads TGTGCCAGCAGTGACTTCACAGGGCCCCCGAACTTC.

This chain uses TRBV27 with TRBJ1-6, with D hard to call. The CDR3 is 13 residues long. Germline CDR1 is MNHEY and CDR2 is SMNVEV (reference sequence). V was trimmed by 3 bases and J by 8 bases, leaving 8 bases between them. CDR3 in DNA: TGTGCCAGCAGTTTTTGGAGGGATTCACCCCTCCACTTT. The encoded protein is CASSFWRDSPLHF.

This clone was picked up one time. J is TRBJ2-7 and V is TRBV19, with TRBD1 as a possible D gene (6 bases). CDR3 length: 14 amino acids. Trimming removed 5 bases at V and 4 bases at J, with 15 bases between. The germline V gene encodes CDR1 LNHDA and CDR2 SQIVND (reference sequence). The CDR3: CASSFTGQRYEQYF. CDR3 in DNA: TGTGCCAGTAGTTTTACGGGACAACGTTACGAGCAGTACTTC. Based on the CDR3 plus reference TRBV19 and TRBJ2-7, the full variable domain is DGGITQSPKYLFRKEGQNVTLSCEQNLNHDAMYWYRQDPGQGLRLIYYSQIVNDFQKGDIAEGYSVSREKKESFPLTVTSAQKNPTAFYLCASSFTGQRYEQYFGPGTRLTVT.

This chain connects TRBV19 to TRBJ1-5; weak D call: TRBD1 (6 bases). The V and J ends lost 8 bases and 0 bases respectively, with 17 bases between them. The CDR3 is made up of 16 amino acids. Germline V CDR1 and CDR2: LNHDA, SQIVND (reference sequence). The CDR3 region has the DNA TGTGCCAGTTCTAGGGGTTCAGGGGATAGCAATCAGCCCCAGCATTTT. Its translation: CASSRGSGDSNQPQHF.

CDR3 in amino acids: CASSSGQPQETQYF. The CDR3 DNA reads TGCGCCAGCAGCTCCGGACAGCCCCAAGAGACCCAGTACTTC. V gene TRBV5-1 combines with J gene TRBJ2-5; the D gene is possibly TRBD1 (6 bases). Germline CDR1 is SGHRS and CDR2 is YFSETQ. This CDR3 region has 14 residues. V lost 3 bases and J lost 1, with 10 bases in between.

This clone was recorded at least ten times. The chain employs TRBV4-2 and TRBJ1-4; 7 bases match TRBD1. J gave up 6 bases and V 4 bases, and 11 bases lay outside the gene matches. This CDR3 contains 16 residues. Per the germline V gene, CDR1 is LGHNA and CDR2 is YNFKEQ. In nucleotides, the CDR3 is TGTGCCAGCAGCCGGGGCTCAGACAGGGAATATGAAAAACTGTTTTTT. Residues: CASSRGSDREYEKLFF.

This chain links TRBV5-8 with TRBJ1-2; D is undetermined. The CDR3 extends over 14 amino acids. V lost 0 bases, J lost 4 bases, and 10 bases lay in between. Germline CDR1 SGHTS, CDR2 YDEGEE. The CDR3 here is CASSLGAGSYGYTF. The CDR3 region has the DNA TGTGCCAGCAGCTTGGGGGCAGGCAGCTATGGCTACACCTTC.

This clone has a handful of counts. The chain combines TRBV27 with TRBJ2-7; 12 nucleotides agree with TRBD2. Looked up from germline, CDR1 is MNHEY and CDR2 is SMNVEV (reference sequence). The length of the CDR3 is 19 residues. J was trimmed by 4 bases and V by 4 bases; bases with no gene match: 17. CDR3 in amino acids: CASSSYSGTSGYTPYEQYF. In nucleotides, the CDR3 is TGTGCCAGCAGTTCCTACTCCGGGACTAGCGGGTATACTCCGTACGAGCAGTACTTC.

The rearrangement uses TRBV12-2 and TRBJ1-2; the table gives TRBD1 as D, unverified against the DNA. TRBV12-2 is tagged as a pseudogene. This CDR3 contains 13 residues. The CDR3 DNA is TGTGCAAGTCGCTTAGGCAACAGCTATGGCTACACCTTC. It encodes CASRLGNSYGYTF.

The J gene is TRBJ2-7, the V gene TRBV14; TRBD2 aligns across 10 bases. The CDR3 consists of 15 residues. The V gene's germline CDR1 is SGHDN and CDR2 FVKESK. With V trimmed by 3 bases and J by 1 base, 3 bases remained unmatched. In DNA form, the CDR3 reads TGTGCCAGCAGCCAGAGTAGCGGGAGGTCCTACGAGCAGTACTTC. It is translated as CASSQSSGRSYEQYF.

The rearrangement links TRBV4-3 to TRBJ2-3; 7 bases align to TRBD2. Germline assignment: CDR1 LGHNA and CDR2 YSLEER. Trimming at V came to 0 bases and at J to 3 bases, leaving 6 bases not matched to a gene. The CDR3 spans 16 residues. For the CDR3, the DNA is TGCGCCAGCAGCCAAGATCGGGGGAGGGCTACAGATACGCAGTATTTT. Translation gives CASSQDRGRATDTQYF.

The DNA of the CDR3 is TGTGCCAGCAGCCAAGAGTACAGGGCATACACCATATATTTT. It specifies CASSQEYRAYTIYF. V gene TRBV3-1 (or the pseudogene TRBV3-2) combines with J gene TRBJ1-3; D might be TRBD1 (6 bases). The germline V and J ends were trimmed by 0 bases and 8 bases, with 11 bases remaining between them. The V gene's germline CDR1 is LGHDT and CDR2 YNNKEL (reference sequence). The CDR3 sequence is 14 residues long.

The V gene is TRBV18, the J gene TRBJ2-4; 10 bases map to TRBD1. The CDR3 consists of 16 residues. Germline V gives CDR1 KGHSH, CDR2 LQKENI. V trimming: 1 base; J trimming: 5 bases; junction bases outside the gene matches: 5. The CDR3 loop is CASSPQDRGSENIQYF. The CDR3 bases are TGTGCCAGCTCACCACAGGACAGGGGGAGCGAAAACATTCAGTACTTC.

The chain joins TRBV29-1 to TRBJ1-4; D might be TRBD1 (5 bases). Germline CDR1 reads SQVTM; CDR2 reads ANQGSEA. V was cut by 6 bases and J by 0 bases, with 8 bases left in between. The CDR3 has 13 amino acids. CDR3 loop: CSVEQATNEKLFF. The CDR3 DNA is TGCAGCGTGGAACAGGCAACTAATGAAAAACTGTTTTTT.

CDR3 amino acids: CASSLARGQGAYGYTF. The CDR3 nucleotides are TGTGCCAGCAGCTTAGCCCGGGGACAGGGGGCGTATGGCTACACCTTC. This chain links TRBV7-9 with TRBJ1-2, with 12 bases fitting TRBD1. The CDR3 covers 16 residues. Germline loops: CDR1 SEHNR, CDR2 FQNEAQ (reference sequence). Germline trimming cut 0 bases from V and 5 bases from J; bases unmatched to any gene: 4.

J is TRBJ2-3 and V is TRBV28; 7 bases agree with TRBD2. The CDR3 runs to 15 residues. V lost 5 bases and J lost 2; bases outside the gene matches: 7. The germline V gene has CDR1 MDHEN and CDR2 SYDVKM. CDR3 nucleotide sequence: TGTGCCAGCAGTCCTTGGGACTATTCCACAGATACGCAGTATTTT. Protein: CASSPWDYSTDTQYF. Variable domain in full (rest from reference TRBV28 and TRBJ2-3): DVKVTQSSRYLVKRTGEKVFLECVQDMDHENMFWYRQDPGLGLRLIYFSYDVKMKEKGDIPEGYSVSREKKERFSLILESASTNQTSMYLCASSPWDYSTDTQYFGPGTRLTVL.

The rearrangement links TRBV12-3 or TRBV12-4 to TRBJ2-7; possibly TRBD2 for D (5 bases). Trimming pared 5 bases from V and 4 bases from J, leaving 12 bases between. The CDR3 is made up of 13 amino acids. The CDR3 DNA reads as TGTGCCAGCAGTCGGGGAGAGAGGTACGAGCAGTACTTC. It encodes CASSRGERYEQYF.

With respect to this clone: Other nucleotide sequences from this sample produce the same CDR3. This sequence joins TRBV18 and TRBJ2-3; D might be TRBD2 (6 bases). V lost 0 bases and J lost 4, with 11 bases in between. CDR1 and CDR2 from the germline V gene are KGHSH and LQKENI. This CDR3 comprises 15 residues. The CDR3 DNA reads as TGTGCCAGCTCACCACCGGTGGGGGAGGCAGATACGCAGTATTTT. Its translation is CASSPPVGEADTQYF.

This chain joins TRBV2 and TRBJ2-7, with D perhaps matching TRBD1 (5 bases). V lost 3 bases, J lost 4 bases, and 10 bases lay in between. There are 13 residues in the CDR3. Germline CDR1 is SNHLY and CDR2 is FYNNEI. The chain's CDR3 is CASSEAAGYEQYF. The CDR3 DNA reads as TGTGCCAGCAGTGAGGCGGCAGGGTACGAGCAGTACTTC.

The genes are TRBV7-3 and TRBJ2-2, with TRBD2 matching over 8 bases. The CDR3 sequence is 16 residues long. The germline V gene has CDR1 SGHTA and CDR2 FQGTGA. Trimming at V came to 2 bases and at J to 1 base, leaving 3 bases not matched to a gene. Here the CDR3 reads CASSLHGRGNTGELFF. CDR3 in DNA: TGTGCCAGCAGCTTACACGGGAGGGGGAACACCGGGGAGCTGTTTTTT. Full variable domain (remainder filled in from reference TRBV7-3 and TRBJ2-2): GAGVSQTPSNKVTEKGKYVELRCDPISGHTALYWYRQSLGQGPEFLIYFQGTGAADDSGLPNDRFFAVRPEGSVSTLKIQRTERGDSAVYLCASSLHGRGNTGELFFGEGSRLTVL.

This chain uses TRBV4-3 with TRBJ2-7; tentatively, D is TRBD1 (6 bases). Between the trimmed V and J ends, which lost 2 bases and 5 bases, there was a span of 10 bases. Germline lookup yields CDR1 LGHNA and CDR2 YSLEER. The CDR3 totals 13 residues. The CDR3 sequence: CASSQQQGNEQYF. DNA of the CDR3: TGCGCCAGCAGCCAACAACAGGGTAACGAGCAGTACTTC.

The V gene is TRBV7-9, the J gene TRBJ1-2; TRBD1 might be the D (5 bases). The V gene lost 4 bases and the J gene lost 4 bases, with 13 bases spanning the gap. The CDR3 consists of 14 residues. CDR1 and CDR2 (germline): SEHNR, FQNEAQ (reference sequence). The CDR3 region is CASSYVTTGYGYTF. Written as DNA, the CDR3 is TGTGCCAGCAGCTATGTCACCACAGGCTATGGCTACACCTTC.

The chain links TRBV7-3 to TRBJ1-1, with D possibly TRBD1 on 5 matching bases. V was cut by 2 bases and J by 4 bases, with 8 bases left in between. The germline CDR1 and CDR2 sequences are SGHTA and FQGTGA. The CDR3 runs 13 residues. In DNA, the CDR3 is TGTGCCAGCAGCTTAGGGCAGGGCACTGAAGCTTTCTTT. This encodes CASSLGQGTEAFF.